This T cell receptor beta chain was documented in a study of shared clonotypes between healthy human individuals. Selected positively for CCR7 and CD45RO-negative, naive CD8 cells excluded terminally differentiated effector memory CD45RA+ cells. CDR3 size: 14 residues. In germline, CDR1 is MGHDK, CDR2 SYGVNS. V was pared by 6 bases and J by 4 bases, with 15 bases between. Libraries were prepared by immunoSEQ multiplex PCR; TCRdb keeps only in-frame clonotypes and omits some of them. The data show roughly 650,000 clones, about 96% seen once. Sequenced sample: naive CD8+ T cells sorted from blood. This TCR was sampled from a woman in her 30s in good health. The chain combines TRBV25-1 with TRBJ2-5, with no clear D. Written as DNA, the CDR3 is TGTGCCAGCAGCGAGGACGAATTGTCAGAGACCCAGTACTTC. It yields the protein CASSEDELSETQYF.